This T cell receptor (beta chain) stems from a study of blood T cell repertoires in COVID-19. Across the whole study: The United States, Italy and Spain were the sources of the acute and convalescent COVID-19 samples. T cells, B-cell-depleted T cells, or PBMCs supplied cDNA or gDNA.

A note on this clone: Given a much more abundant clone one base away, this may be a read error.

As handled by the study authors: Reference gene primer amplification gave estimated nucleated cell counts. Profiling relied on immunoSEQ multiplex PCR, and the TCRdb table lists in-frame clones only, not all of them. V, J and clone size are taken as reported in that table, and D and trimming were inferred from the DNA itself. Of 95,000 to 110,000 clones detected, 84% appear once; the ten largest clones hold around 13%. The V end was cut by 3 bases, the J end by 2 bases, with 8 bases between. The CDR3 contains 13 residues. CDR1 and CDR2 from the germline V gene are PRHDT and FYEKMQ (reference sequence).

This sequence originates from a human donor in a cohort sampled during active or convalescent COVID-19. Sequencing was carried out using peripheral blood. The genes are TRBV13 and TRBJ2-7; D is possibly TRBD2 (5 bases). The CDR3 protein is CASSLGSTYEQYF. The CDR3, as DNA: TGTGCCAGCAGCTTGGGGAGTACCTACGAGCAGTACTTC.